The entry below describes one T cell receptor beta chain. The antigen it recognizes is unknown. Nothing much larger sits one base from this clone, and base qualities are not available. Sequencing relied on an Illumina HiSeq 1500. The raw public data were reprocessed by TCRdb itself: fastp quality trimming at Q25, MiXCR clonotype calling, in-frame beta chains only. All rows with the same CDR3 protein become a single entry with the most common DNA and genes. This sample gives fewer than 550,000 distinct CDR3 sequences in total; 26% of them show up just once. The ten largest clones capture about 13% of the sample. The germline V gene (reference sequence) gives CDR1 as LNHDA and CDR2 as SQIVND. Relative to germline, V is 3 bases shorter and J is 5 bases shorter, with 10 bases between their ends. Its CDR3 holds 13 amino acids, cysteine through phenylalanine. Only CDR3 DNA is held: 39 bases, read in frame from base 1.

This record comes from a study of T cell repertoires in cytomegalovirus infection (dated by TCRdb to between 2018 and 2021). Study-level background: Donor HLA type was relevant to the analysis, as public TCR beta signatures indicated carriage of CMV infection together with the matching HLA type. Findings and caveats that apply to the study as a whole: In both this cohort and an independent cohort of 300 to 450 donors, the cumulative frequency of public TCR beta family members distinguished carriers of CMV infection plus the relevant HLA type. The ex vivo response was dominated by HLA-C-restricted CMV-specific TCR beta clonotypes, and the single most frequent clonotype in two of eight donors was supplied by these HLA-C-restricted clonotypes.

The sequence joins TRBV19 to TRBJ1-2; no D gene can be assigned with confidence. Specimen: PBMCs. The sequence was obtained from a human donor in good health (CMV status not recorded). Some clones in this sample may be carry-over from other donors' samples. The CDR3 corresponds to CASSMWRIYGYTF. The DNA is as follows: TGTGCCAGTAGTATGTGGCGGATATATGGCTACACCTTC. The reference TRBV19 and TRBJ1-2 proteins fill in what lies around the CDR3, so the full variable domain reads DGGITQSPKYLFRKEGQNVTLSCEQNLNHDAMYWYRQDPGQGLRLIYYSQIVNDFQKGDIAEGYSVSREKKESFPLTVTSAQKNPTAFYLCASSMWRIYGYTFGSGTRLTVV.